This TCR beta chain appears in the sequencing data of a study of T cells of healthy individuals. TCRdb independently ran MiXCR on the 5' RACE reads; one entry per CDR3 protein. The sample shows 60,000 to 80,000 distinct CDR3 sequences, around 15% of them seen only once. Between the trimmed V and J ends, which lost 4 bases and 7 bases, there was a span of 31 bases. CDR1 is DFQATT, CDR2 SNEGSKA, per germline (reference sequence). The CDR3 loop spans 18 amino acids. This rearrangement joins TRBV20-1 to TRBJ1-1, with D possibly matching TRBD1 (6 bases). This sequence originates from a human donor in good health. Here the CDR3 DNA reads TGCAGTGCTAAGGGGGGTAGGACCCCCATCGCCCTTTCCAGTGAAGCTTTCTTT. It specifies CSAKGGRTPIALSSEAFF.